This T cell receptor (beta chain) was obtained from a study of T cell repertoires in cytomegalovirus infection. Overall study: Indicated by public TCR beta signatures were CMV infection and matching HLA type. Findings and caveats of the study: Using cumulative public TCR beta family frequency, the authors identified those who carried CMV together with the relevant HLA. In two of eight donors, the top clonotype was HLA-C-restricted CMV-specific.

One entry per CDR3 protein, called by TCRdb with MiXCR from the reads. The sample has 200,000 to 300,000 distinct CDR3 sequences, 9% to 15% seen once. Turning to this clonotype: Its target is unknown. This sequence may be a read error, since a much larger clone differs from it by one base.

The CDR3 runs to 14 residues. The germline CDR1 and CDR2 sequences are MNHEY and SVGEGT. The TCR comes from a human donor in good health (CMV status not recorded). Some clones in this sample may be carry-over from other donors' samples. Sequencing was performed on PBMCs. The chain is built from TRBV6-2 or TRBV6-3 and TRBJ2-1; possibly TRBD2 for D (5 bases). CDR3 in amino acids: CASTWESSYDEQFF. CDR3 DNA sequence: TGTGCCAGCACGTGGGAGAGCTCCTACGATGAGCAGTTCTTC.